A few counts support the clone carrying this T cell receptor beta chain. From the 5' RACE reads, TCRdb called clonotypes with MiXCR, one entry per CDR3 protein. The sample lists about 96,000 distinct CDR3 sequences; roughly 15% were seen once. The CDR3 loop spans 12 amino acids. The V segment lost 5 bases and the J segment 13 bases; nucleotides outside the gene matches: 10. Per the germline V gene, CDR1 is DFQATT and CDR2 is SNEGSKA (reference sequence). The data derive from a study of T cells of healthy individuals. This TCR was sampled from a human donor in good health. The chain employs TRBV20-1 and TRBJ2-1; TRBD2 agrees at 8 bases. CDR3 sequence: CSAARGGLDQFF. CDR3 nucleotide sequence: TGCAGTGCTGCCCGGGGGGGCCTAGATCAGTTCTTC.